This T cell receptor (beta chain) originates from a study of CD8 T cells in ankylosing spondylitis (dated by TCRdb to 2017 to 2019). Broadly, across the study: To find TCR variants linked to disease, the study profiled T cell receptor beta repertoires in ankylosing spondylitis patients and healthy donors. The whole study cohort included 85 to 120 healthy donors and 25 or so ankylosing spondylitis patients. Samples of peripheral blood were taken, and for ankylosing spondylitis patients, synovial fluid was collected as well. What the research found in general, with its limitations: A CD8+ phenotype was shown by the disease-linked clones, which were found at relatively low frequencies in peripheral blood. Some TCR beta motif variants had previously been reported in synovial fluid and blood of reactive arthritis patients, which suggested common disease-initiation mechanisms. The disease-linked clones were reported as significantly enriched in matched synovial fluid samples from ankylosing spondylitis patients. A TCR beta motif made up of several highly homologous amino acid variants appeared to be characteristic of blood from ankylosing spondylitis patients.

Trimming removed 1 base from V and 10 bases from J; the gene matches leave 2 bases unexplained. The CDR3, from cysteine to phenylalanine, totals 13 residues. Here the CDR3 DNA is all that survives: 39 bases in frame from base 1. Reading the germline V gene gives CDR1 SQVTM and CDR2 ANQGSEA. There are a few counts of this clonotype. Its antigen specificity is not known. No base-level quality is on record; no much larger clone is a single base apart. Sequencing instrument: Illumina HiSeq 2500. Quantitative 5'-RACE with molecular barcodes was the method used to prepare the TCR beta libraries. As for the original processing: Disease-linked TCR variants were identified with a new computational method built on a probabilistic model of VDJ rearrangement. The raw public data were reprocessed by TCRdb itself: fastp quality trimming at Q25, MiXCR clonotype calling, in-frame beta chains only. Each entry is one CDR3 protein sequence, shown with its most common DNA and genes. For this entry, the V and J calls and clone size follow TCRdb and not the study's own pipeline. The sample table lists about 540,000 distinct CDR3 sequences, approximately 12% of them with a count of one. Of the sample, under 7.5% is held by the ten largest clones.

Input material: blood, either unsorted or a sorted T cell fraction (not recorded which). The sequence was obtained from a male donor with ankylosing spondylitis. The sequence is built from TRBV29-1 and TRBJ2-1; the central 12 bases match TRBD1. CDR3 region: CSVEGDRGQEQFF. The DNA sequence is given as TGCAGCGTTGAAGGGGACAGGGGGCAAGAGCAGTTCTTC.